This T cell receptor (beta chain) originates from a study of early T cells in non-severe SARS-CoV-2 infection (dated by TCRdb to about 2021). Context from the whole study: TCR sequencing used bulk RNA from unsorted whole blood, so alpha and beta chains could not be paired.

Points the paper makes about the study in general: VDJdb matching was skewed toward anti-spike CD8 responses and likely underestimated virus-specific expansions by missing private and CD4 specificities.

Set within a cohort of healthcare workers in London, UK, this nested case-control study involved weekly PCR testing of nasopharyngeal swabs along with blood sampling. Healthcare workers were recruited between 23 and 31 March 2020, during the week of the UK lockdown, and were followed weekly for up to roughly 16 weeks. For CDR1 and CDR2, the germline V gene lists MDHEN and SYDVKM. The CDR3, cysteine through phenylalanine, is 15 amino acids long. The sequence is cut down to CDR3 DNA, 45 bases in frame from base 1. Relative to germline, V is missing 5 bases and J is missing 5 bases, with 8 bases of the junction outside any gene match. Library preparation was by 5' RACE. This sample was sequenced with a NextSeq 500. Unique molecular identifiers were attached to individual cDNA molecules in the TCR library protocol so that sequencing error and PCR bias could be corrected. Both TCR alpha and beta chains were sequenced, and tight co-correlation was observed between alpha and beta sequence abundances in each sample. The authors' pipeline ran thus. Decombinator V4 was used to annotate the V gene, J gene and CDR3 of the TCR sequences. Expanded TCRs were defined as changing significantly between any two time points under a Poisson model with p below 0.0001. TCR abundances were normalised to the total number of TCRs sequenced per sample and were expressed as counts per million. MAIT TCRs were defined by TRAV1-2 paired with TRAJ12, TRAJ20 or TRAJ33, and iNKT TCRs by TRAV10 paired with TRAJ18. A search of VDJdb, accessed on 1 November 2021, was run for TCRs annotated to CMV, EBV and SARS-CoV-2, with TCRs annotated for multiple antigens excluded. The raw public reads went through TCRdb reprocessing: fastp at Q25, MiXCR clone calling, in-frame beta chains kept. A single entry per CDR3 protein holds the most common genes and DNA from its merged rows. TCRdb's processing, not the authors' own work, is the source of the V and J calls. The sample table holds fewer than 85,000 distinct CDR3 sequences, of which roughly 15% were seen once. The ten largest clonotypes hold 3% to 4.5% of the sample.

Concerning this clonotype itself: Which antigen it targets is not known. Base qualities were left out, and no much larger clone turns up one base away.

This clonotype was sampled from an adult who was a healthcare worker with PCR-confirmed SARS-CoV-2 infection or an uninfected control (not recorded which). This material consisted of whole blood, taken at baseline. Recombination joined TRBV28 with TRBJ1-2, and 10 bases in between align with TRBD1. In nucleotide form, the sequence is TGTGCCAGCAGTCCCTGGACAGGGGGGGATTATGGCTACACCTTC. This is translated as CASSPWTGGDYGYTF.